The 3 T cell receptor beta chains given below trace back to one sample, sequenced in a study of OX40 agonist ivuxolimab in advanced cancers. TCRdb keeps only in-frame clones here, not all; method: immunoSEQ multiplex PCR. The sample records around 50,000 clones, 85% being singletons. The material was CD4+ or CD8+ T cells sorted from blood, obtained in a trial of the OX40 agonist ivuxolimab. These receptors were obtained from an adult with an advanced solid tumor such as melanoma, head and neck, liver or kidney cancer.

This clone came up once. This chain links TRBV5-5 with TRBJ1-1, with no clear D. The CDR3 is made up of 14 amino acids. Trimming stripped 0 bases from V and 5 bases from J, with 11 bases between. Per the germline V gene, CDR1 is SGHKS and CDR2 is YYEKEE (reference sequence). The CDR3 coding sequence is TGTGCCAGCAGCTTGGTAAAGGGCCGGACTGAAGCTTTCTTT. Protein sequence: CASSLVKGRTEAFF.

The V and J genes are TRBV15 and TRBJ1-1; D remains ambiguous. Germline CDR1 is LNHNV and CDR2 is YYDKDF (reference sequence). CDR3 size: 11 residues. V lost 6 bases and J lost 10, with 12 bases in between. In DNA, the CDR3 is TGTGCCACCAGATCTGAGGTATCAGCTTTCTTT. It is translated as CATRSEVSAFF.

Here the CDR3 DNA reads TGTGCCAGCAGCTTCTCTCTCGATGAGCAGTTCTTC. Translated: CASSFSLDEQFF. The chain is built from TRBV5-6 and TRBJ2-1; unclear D gene. CDR3 length: 12 residues. Trimming removed 2 bases from V and 8 bases from J, with 8 bases in between. CDR1 is SGHDT and CDR2 is YYEEEE in the germline V gene.